These T cell receptor beta chains were read from a single sample in a study of cytomegalovirus exposure and HLA in healthy donors. The table came from immunoSEQ multiplex PCR; TCRdb's copy has only in-frame clones and leaves some out. Of about 170,000 clones listed, approximately 84% are singletons. Sequenced material: PBMCs. These receptors came from a boy aged 2 to 10 in good health and CMV-seronegative. CDR3s leave out the opening cysteine and the closing phenylalanine or tryptophan. Each record gives: V gene, CDR3 length, J gene, CDR3 protein.

v_call: TRBV5-5; cdr3_length: 12; j_call: TRBJ2-2; cdr3_aa: ASSLVREGGELF
v_call: TRBV6-1; cdr3_length: 13; j_call: TRBJ1-5; cdr3_aa: AIQGGRNGNQPQH
v_call: TRBV11-2; cdr3_length: 14; j_call: TRBJ2-7; cdr3_aa: ASSRRRLAGLYEQY
v_call: TRBV19; cdr3_length: 11; j_call: TRBJ1-1; cdr3_aa: ASSIIGGGEAF
v_call: TRBV30; cdr3_length: 10; j_call: TRBJ2-7; cdr3_aa: AWTSGSREQY
v_call: TRBV5-5; cdr3_length: 12; j_call: TRBJ2-3; cdr3_aa: ASSLLATTDTQY
v_call: TRBV7-2; cdr3_length: 14; j_call: TRBJ2-7; cdr3_aa: ASSLGRLAGYYEQY
v_call: TRBV5-1; cdr3_length: 14; j_call: TRBJ2-1; cdr3_aa: ASSLVLAGANNEQF
v_call: TRBV7-9; cdr3_length: 14; j_call: TRBJ2-5; cdr3_aa: AGSPFGLPFLETQY
v_call: TRBV27; cdr3_length: 12; j_call: TRBJ2-7; cdr3_aa: ASSFAVFGYEQY
v_call: TRBV28; cdr3_length: 12; j_call: TRBJ1-5; cdr3_aa: ASSFRRGHQPQH
v_call: TRBV27; cdr3_length: 13; j_call: TRBJ2-7; cdr3_aa: ASSALTGIPGEQY
v_call: TRBV28; cdr3_length: 14; j_call: TRBJ2-5; cdr3_aa: ASSLFRQPYQETQY
v_call: TRBV9; cdr3_length: 12; j_call: TRBJ1-3; cdr3_aa: ASSLGQLGNTIY
v_call: TRBV14; cdr3_length: 12; j_call: TRBJ1-4; cdr3_aa: ASSQKGLVEKLF
v_call: TRBV4-1; cdr3_length: 12; j_call: TRBJ1-2; cdr3_aa: ASSQDPGNYGYT
v_call: TRBV28; cdr3_length: 13; j_call: TRBJ2-1; cdr3_aa: ASRIDRAENNEQF
v_call: TRBV10-2; cdr3_length: 16; j_call: TRBJ1-4; cdr3_aa: ASSAPYGQGYTNEKLF
v_call: TRBV5-6; cdr3_length: 13; j_call: TRBJ2-7; cdr3_aa: ASSLGAREDYEQY
v_call: TRBV7-9; cdr3_length: 13; j_call: TRBJ2-5; cdr3_aa: ASSLVQGGQETQY
v_call: TRBV6-1; cdr3_length: 15; j_call: TRBJ1-1; cdr3_aa: ASSEGAPGQGYTEAF
v_call: TRBV9; cdr3_length: 13; j_call: TRBJ2-7; cdr3_aa: ASSPRGGSLDEQY
v_call: TRBV28; cdr3_length: 13; j_call: TRBJ2-6; cdr3_aa: ASSFQGRGANVLT
v_call: TRBV5-8; cdr3_length: 14; j_call: TRBJ2-7; cdr3_aa: ASSSTGTGNSYEQY
v_call: TRBV13; cdr3_length: 14; j_call: TRBJ1-3; cdr3_aa: ASSSSYGAGGNTIY
v_call: TRBV2; cdr3_length: 12; j_call: TRBJ2-7; cdr3_aa: ASSLGLAGYEQY
v_call: TRBV11-2; cdr3_length: 12; j_call: TRBJ2-7; cdr3_aa: ASSLVRRGNEQY